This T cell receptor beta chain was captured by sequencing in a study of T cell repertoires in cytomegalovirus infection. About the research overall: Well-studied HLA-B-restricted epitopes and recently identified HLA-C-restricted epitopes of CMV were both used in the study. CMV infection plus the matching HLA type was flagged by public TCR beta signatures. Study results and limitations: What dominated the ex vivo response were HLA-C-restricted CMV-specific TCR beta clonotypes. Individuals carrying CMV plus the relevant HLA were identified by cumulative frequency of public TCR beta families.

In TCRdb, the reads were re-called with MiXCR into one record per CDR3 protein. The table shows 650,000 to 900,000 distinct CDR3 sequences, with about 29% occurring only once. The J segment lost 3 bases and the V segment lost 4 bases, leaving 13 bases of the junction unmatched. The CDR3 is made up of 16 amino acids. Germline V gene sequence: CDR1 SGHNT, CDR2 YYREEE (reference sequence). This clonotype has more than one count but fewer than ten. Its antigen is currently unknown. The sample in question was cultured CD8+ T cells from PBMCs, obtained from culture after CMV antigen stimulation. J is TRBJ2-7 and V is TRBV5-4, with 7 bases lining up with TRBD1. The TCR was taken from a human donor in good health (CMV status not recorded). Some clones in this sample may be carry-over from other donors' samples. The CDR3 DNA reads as TGTGCCAGCAGCCCAGGGGGACAAGGCCCCCTCTACGAGCAGTACGTC. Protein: CASSPGGQGPLYEQYV.